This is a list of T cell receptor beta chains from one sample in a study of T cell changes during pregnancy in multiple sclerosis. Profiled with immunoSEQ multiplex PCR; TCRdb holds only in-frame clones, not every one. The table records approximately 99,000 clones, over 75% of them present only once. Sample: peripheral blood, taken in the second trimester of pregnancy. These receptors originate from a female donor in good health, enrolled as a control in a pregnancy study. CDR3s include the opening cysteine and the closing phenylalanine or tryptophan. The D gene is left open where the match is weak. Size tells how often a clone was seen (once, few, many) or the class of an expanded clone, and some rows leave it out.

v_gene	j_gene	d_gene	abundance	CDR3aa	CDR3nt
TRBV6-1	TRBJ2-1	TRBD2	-	CASSEAHGTSSSQNEQFF	TGTGCCAGCAGTGAAGCGCACGGGACTAGCAGCTCACAAAATGAGCAGTTCTTC
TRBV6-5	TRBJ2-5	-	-	CASSYRGETQYF	TGTGCCAGCAGTTACAGGGGGGAGACCCAGTACTTC
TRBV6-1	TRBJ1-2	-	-	CASSEVVGVRHYGYTF	TGTGCCAGCAGTGAAGTAGTCGGGGTCCGTCACTATGGCTACACCTTC
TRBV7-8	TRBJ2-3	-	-	CASSLTSGLGGTDTQYF	TGTGCCAGCAGCTTGACCTCGGGACTTGGGGGCACAGATACGCAGTATTTT
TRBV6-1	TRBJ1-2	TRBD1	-	CASSEALGQGYGYTF	TGTGCCAGCAGTGAAGCCCTGGGACAGGGATATGGCTACACCTTC
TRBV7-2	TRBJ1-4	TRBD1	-	CASSTRDRGFSSANEKLFF	TGTGCCAGCAGTACCCGGGACAGGGGGTTTTCTTCAGCTAATGAAAAACTGTTTTTT
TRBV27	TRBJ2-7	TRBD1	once	CARNDRGLVYEQYF	TGTGCCAGGAACGACAGGGGGCTGGTTTACGAGCAGTACTTC
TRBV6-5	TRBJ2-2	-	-	CASSYSSQGPTGELFF	TGTGCCAGCAGTTACTCGAGTCAGGGGCCCACCGGGGAGCTGTTTTTT
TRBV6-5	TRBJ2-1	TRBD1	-	CASSQTGFSYNEQFF	TGTGCCAGCAGCCAGACAGGGTTCTCCTACAATGAGCAGTTCTTC
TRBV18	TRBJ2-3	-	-	CASSPTMIGGASTDTQYF	TGTGCCAGCTCACCCACCATGATAGGGGGTGCTAGCACAGATACGCAGTATTTT
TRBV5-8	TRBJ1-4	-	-	CASSPGTGFKFNEKLFF	TGTGCCAGCAGCCCGGGGACTGGGTTTAAATTTAATGAAAAACTGTTTTTT
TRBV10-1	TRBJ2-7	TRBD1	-	CASSESKPGQGAYEQYF	TGCGCCAGCAGTGAGTCGAAACCCGGACAGGGGGCGTACGAGCAGTACTTC
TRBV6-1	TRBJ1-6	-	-	CASTQGYGSPLHF	TGTGCCAGCACCCAGGGGTATGGTTCACCCCTCCACTTT
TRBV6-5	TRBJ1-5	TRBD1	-	CASNTGERQPQHF	TGTGCCAGCAACACAGGGGAGAGGCAGCCCCAGCATTTT
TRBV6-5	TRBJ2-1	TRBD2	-	CASSYGLAGVDEQFF	TGTGCCAGCAGTTATGGACTAGCGGGAGTCGATGAGCAGTTCTTC
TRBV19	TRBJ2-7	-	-	CASSSGTLGEQYF	TGTGCCAGTAGTAGCGGGACCTTGGGAGAGCAGTACTTC
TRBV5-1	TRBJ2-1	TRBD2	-	CASSAGLAGGMDEQFF	TGCGCCAGCAGCGCGGGACTAGCGGGGGGGATGGATGAGCAGTTCTTC
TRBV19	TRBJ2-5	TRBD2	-	CASSPWGGPETQYF	TGTGCCAGTAGTCCCTGGGGAGGGCCCGAGACCCAGTACTTC
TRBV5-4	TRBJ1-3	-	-	CASSAGSGNTIYF	TGTGCCAGCAGTGCAGGCTCTGGAAACACCATATATTTT
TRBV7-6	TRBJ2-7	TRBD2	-	CASSLATSQTYEQYF	TGTGCCAGCAGCTTAGCGACTAGCCAGACCTACGAGCAGTACTTC